The clone carrying this T cell receptor (beta chain) was seen many times. This sample was included in a study of CD8 T cells in ankylosing spondylitis. TCRdb reprocessed the 5' RACE reads via MiXCR and lists one record per CDR3 protein. The table has 200,000 to 300,000 distinct CDR3 sequences, roughly 10% seen once. Per germline, CDR1 SGHVS and CDR2 FQNEAQ. V lost 4 bases and J lost 2; bases outside the gene matches: 14. CDR3 length equals 17 residues. The source material was blood, either unsorted or a sorted T cell fraction (not recorded which). The chain joins TRBV7-8 to TRBJ2-7, with TRBD2 matching 7 bases. This receptor was identified in a male donor with ankylosing spondylitis or in good health (not recorded which). The CDR3 sequence: CASSWGGRPGTTYEQYF. The CDR3, as DNA: TGTGCCAGCAGCTGGGGCGGGCGGCCAGGGACTACCTACGAGCAGTACTTC.